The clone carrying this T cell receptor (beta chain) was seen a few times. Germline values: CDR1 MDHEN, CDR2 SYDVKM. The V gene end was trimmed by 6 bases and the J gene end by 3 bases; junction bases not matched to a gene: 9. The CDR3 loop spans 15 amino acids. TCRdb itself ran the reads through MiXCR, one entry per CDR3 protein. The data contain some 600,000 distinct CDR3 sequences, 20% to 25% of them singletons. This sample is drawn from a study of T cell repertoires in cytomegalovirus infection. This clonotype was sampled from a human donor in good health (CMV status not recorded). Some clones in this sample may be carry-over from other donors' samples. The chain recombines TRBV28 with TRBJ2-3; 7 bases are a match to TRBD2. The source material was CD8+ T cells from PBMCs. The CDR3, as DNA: TGTGCCAGCAGACCTACTAGCGTTAGAACAGATACGCAGTATTTT. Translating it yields CASRPTSVRTDTQYF.